This T cell receptor beta chain was sequenced in a study of molecular identifiers for immune sequencing clone quantification. Trimming pared 7 bases from V and 7 bases from J, leaving 20 bases between. The CDR3 covers 14 residues. Germline values: CDR1 SGHAT, CDR2 FQNNGV. Using its own MiXCR run on the PCR reads, TCRdb lists one record per CDR3 protein. Of over 550,000 distinct CDR3 sequences listed, less than 30% are singletons. V is TRBV11-2 and J is TRBJ2-7; D is possibly TRBD2 (6 bases). This clonotype was sampled from a human donor in good health. Some libraries in this study had Jurkat cell RNA spiked in. The sequenced material came from naive CD8+ T cells from blood, with Jurkat cell RNA spiked in. The subset: FACS-sorted CD8+CD4-CCR7+CD45RA+ naive T cells. Here the CDR3 reads CASTTGYTGREQYF. In DNA form, the CDR3 reads TGTGCCAGCACCACCGGATATACGGGGAGGGAGCAGTACTTC.